This TCR beta chain was sequenced for a study of blood T cell repertoires in COVID-19. The wider study: T cells, B-cell-depleted T cells, or PBMCs provided the cDNA or gDNA that served as material.

Germline V gives CDR1 WSHSY, CDR2 SAAADI. The V and J ends lost 3 bases and 2 bases, in that order; junction bases with no gene match: 7. The CDR3 is made up of 17 amino acids. Measured with immunoSEQ multiplex PCR; TCRdb has only the in-frame clones, and not every one. The table lists hundreds of thousands of clones, about 90% of them singletons. This clone turned up a few times. Sequencing was performed on PBMCs or T cells enriched from blood (not recorded which). The gene calls are TRBV10-2 and TRBJ2-2; TRBD2 aligns across 9 bases. This receptor was taken from a woman younger than 45 who had recovered from COVID-19. The CDR3: CASSEPRLAENTGELFF. The CDR3 DNA sequence: TGCGCCAGCAGTGAACCCAGACTAGCGGAAAACACCGGGGAGCTGTTTTTT.